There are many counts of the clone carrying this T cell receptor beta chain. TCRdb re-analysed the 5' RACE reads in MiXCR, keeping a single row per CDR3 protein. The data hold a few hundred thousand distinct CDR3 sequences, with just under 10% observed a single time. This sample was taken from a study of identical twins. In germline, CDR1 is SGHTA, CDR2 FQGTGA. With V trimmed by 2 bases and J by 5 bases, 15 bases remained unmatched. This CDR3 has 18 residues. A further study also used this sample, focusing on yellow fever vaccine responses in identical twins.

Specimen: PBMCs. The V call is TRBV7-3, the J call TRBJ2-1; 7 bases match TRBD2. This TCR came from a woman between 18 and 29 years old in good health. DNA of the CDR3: TGTGCCAGCAGCTTAGGTGGGGGGGGGACGTTAAGGCACAATGAGCAGTTCTTC. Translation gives CASSLGGGGTLRHNEQFF.